This is a list of T cell receptor beta chains from one sample in a study of beta chain features in type 1 diabetes. The protocol was immunoSEQ multiplex PCR, while the TCRdb copy is restricted to in-frame clones and leaves out a portion. The repertoire has about 300,000 clones, approximately 12% of them found once; the top ten carry roughly 0.016%. Sequenced sample: naive CD4+ T cells from blood. Every receptor here comes from a woman under 30 with type 1 diabetes. CDR3s include the opening cysteine and the closing phenylalanine or tryptophan. A D gene is named only where the DNA matches it firmly. Clone size is stated in some rows and not others, as once, few, many or a class when expanded.

J | D | V | size | CDR3 | DNA
TRBJ1-1 | TRBD1 | TRBV12-5 | few | CASGPPHRGPTEAFF | TGTGCTAGTGGTCCACCCCACAGGGGGCCCACTGAAGCTTTCTTT
TRBJ1-1 | . | TRBV18 | . | CASSWETPAILSEAFF | TGTGCCAGCTCGTGGGAGACGCCCGCCATACTTTCTGAAGCTTTCTTT
TRBJ2-7 | TRBD2 | TRBV23-1 | . | CASSGGGERGYEQYF | TGCGCCAGCAGCGGAGGAGGGGAGCGGGGCTACGAGCAGTACTTC
TRBJ1-1 | . | TRBV11-1 | . | CASSLGFQGKGENTEAFF | TGTGCCAGCAGCTTAGGCTTTCAGGGTAAGGGTGAAAACACTGAAGCTTTCTTT
TRBJ1-1 | . | TRBV18 | . | CASSPRGDTEAFF | TGTGCCAGCTCACCACGGGGGGACACTGAAGCTTTCTTT
TRBJ2-1 | . | TRBV28 | few | CASSLWSEQFF | TGTGCCAGCAGTTTGTGGAGTGAGCAGTTCTTC
TRBJ2-7 | TRBD1 | TRBV2 | . | CASSAGTASSYEQYF | TGTGCCAGCAGCGCCGGGACAGCTAGCTCCTACGAGCAGTACTTC
TRBJ2-1 | . | TRBV5-4 | . | CASSFGGASRNEQFF | TGTGCCAGCAGCTTTGGGGGGGCTAGTAGGAATGAGCAGTTCTTC
TRBJ2-7 | . | TRBV6-6 | . | CASSYSPKPEQYF | TGTGCCAGCAGTTACTCGCCAAAGCCCGAGCAGTACTTC
TRBJ1-6 | . | TRBV4-3 | . | CASGFRDSPLHF | TGCGCCAGCGGGTTCAGGGATTCACCCCTCCACTTT
TRBJ1-2 | TRBD1 | TRBV5-6 | few | CASSFWWGDRQLGYTF | TGTGCCAGCAGCTTTTGGTGGGGGGACAGGCAATTAGGCTACACCTTC
TRBJ2-3 | . | TRBV7-2 | . | CASDTSGGADTQYF | TGTGCCAGCGACACGTCGGGGGGCGCAGATACGCAGTATTTT
TRBJ2-6 | . | TRBV18 | . | CASSPRQAISGANVLTF | TGTGCCAGCTCACCACGCCAGGCCATCTCTGGGGCCAACGTCCTGACTTTC
TRBJ2-6 | TRBD2 | TRBV5-4 | few | CASSSGGIGGANVLTF | TGTGCCAGCAGCTCGGGGGGGATTGGTGGGGCCAACGTCCTGACTTTC
TRBJ2-3 | TRBD2 | TRBV7-2 | . | CASSPSWTSGTSTDTQYF | TGTGCCAGCAGCCCTAGTTGGACTAGCGGGACTAGCACAGATACGCAGTATTTT
TRBJ2-7 | . | TRBV30 | few | CAWSVGLSYEQYF | TGTGCCTGGAGTGTGGGCCTCTCCTACGAGCAGTACTTC
TRBJ1-1 | . | TRBV7-6 | . | CASSPTGTGGYTEAFF | TGTGCCAGCAGCCCTACCGGGACGGGGGGGTACACTGAAGCTTTCTTT
TRBJ1-1 | . | TRBV29-1 | . | CSVEGHGNTEAFF | TGCAGCGTTGAAGGCCACGGGAACACTGAAGCTTTCTTT
TRBJ2-7 | . | TRBV30 | few | CAWSGDRAEGYEQYF | TGTGCCTGGAGTGGGGACCGGGCGGAGGGCTACGAGCAGTACTTC
TRBJ2-3 | . | TRBV5-6 | few | CASSPAGSDTQYF | TGTGCCAGCAGCCCGGCGGGGTCTGATACGCAGTATTTT
TRBJ2-3 | . | TRBV2 | . | CARSSAGTTDTQYF | TGTGCCCGTTCCAGCGCGGGGACCACAGATACGCAGTATTTT
TRBJ2-3 | . | TRBV27 | . | CASTKSSGTQYF | TGTGCCAGCACCAAGTCGTCGGGTACGCAGTATTTT
TRBJ2-7 | TRBD2 | TRBV4-2 | few | CASSPGSAGGLYEQYF | TGTGCCAGCAGCCCCGGGTCGGCGGGAGGGCTTTACGAGCAGTACTTC
TRBJ2-2 | . | TRBV5-4 | few | CASSLGGTTNTGELFF | TGTGCCAGCAGCTTGGGCGGGACCACGAACACCGGGGAGCTGTTTTTT
TRBJ2-3 | TRBD2 | TRBV19 | . | CASSTLTSGRDTQYF | TGTGCCAGTAGTACCCTGACTAGCGGGAGAGATACGCAGTATTTT
TRBJ2-5 | TRBD2 | TRBV30 | . | CAWSSPSGRGETQYF | TGTGCCTGGAGTTCCCCTAGCGGGAGGGGAGAGACCCAGTACTTC
TRBJ1-5 | . | TRBV7-2 | . | CASTIQQGQPQHF | TGTGCCAGCACCATCCAGCAGGGTCAGCCCCAGCATTTT
TRBJ2-1 | TRBD2 | TRBV7-2 | . | CASSRIPGLAEGGFF | TGTGCCAGCAGCCGGATACCGGGACTAGCGGAGGGGGGGTTCTTC
TRBJ1-2 | . | TRBV2 | . | CASRQDRNYGYTF | TGTGCCAGCAGGCAAGACAGAAACTATGGCTACACCTTC
TRBJ2-7 | . | TRBV5-4 | few | CASSLVAGANYEQYF | TGTGCCAGCAGCTTGGTGGCAGGGGCGAACTACGAGCAGTACTTC
TRBJ1-4 | . | TRBV5-1 | . | CASSQGRVGEKLFF | TGCGCCAGCAGCCAGGGCAGGGTTGGTGAAAAACTGTTTTTT
TRBJ2-3 | . | TRBV7-9 | few | CASSLQGSHTDTQYF | TGTGCCAGCAGCTTGCAAGGGAGCCACACAGATACGCAGTATTTT
TRBJ2-7 | TRBD1 | TRBV28 | . | CASSPGGTGEYEQYF | TGTGCCAGCAGTCCTGGAGGGACAGGGGAGTACGAGCAGTACTTC
TRBJ1-5 | . | TRBV25-1 | few | CASSEWGRERQPQHF | TGTGCCAGCAGTGAATGGGGCAGGGAACGTCAGCCCCAGCATTTT
TRBJ2-3 | TRBD1 | TRBV28 | . | CASSWTGSYTDTQYF | TGTGCCAGCAGTTGGACAGGGAGTTACACAGATACGCAGTATTTT
TRBJ2-1 | . | TRBV7-2 | few | CASSFDGSSYNEQFF | TGTGCCAGCAGCTTTGACGGGAGCTCCTACAATGAGCAGTTCTTC
TRBJ2-5 | . | TRBV5-6 | few | CASSPGQGWSETQYF | TGTGCCAGCAGCCCAGGGCAGGGATGGTCGGAGACCCAGTACTTC
TRBJ2-5 | . | TRBV21-1 | . | CASSERTSGRGETQYF | TGTGCCAGCAGCGAACGGACTAGCGGGCGGGGGGAGACCCAGTACTTC
TRBJ2-1 | TRBD2 | TRBV28 | few | CASRVAGGRVSEQFF | TGTGCCAGCAGAGTAGCGGGAGGCAGGGTTAGTGAGCAGTTCTTC
TRBJ2-1 | . | TRBV20-1 | . | CSAGRGNEQFF | TGCAGTGCTGGGCGGGGTAATGAGCAGTTCTTC
TRBJ1-2 | TRBD1 | TRBV29-1 | . | CSVGAAGQRIYGYTF | TGCAGCGTTGGTGCGGCGGGACAGCGAATCTATGGCTACACCTTC
TRBJ2-1 | . | TRBV6-6 | few | CASSLPSSYNEQFF | TGTGCCAGCAGTTTACCGAGCTCCTACAATGAGCAGTTCTTC
TRBJ2-5 | TRBD1 | TRBV30 | . | CAWSNTGVQETQYF | TGTGCCTGGAGTAATACAGGGGTCCAAGAGACCCAGTACTTC
TRBJ2-3 | . | TRBV7-2 | . | CASSPRSLTDTQYF | TGTGCCAGCAGCCCCCGGTCCCTCACAGATACGCAGTATTTT
TRBJ2-3 | TRBD2 | TRBV6-5 | few | CASSYGGEGADTQYF | TGTGCCAGCAGTTACGGGGGGGAGGGTGCAGATACGCAGTATTTT
TRBJ2-3 | . | TRBV28 | few | CASSLGQLDTDTQYF | TGTGCCAGCAGTTTAGGACAGCTCGACACAGATACGCAGTATTTT
TRBJ2-6 | . | TRBV9 | few | CASSVDISGANVLTF | TGTGCCAGCAGCGTAGACATCTCTGGGGCCAACGTCCTGACTTTC
TRBJ2-3 | . | TRBV7-7 | . | CASSLEARGTQYF | TGTGCCAGCAGCTTGGAGGCTCGGGGGACGCAGTATTTT
TRBJ2-3 | . | TRBV6-5 | few | CASRRGATDTQYF | TGTGCCAGCAGAAGAGGAGCCACAGATACGCAGTATTTT
TRBJ2-6 | . | TRBV19 | few | CASSNSGANVLTF | TGTGCCAGTAGCAACTCTGGGGCCAACGTCCTGACTTTC
TRBJ2-1 | TRBD2 | TRBV4-1 | . | CASSQVGSGLAVSNEQFF | TGCGCCAGCAGCCAAGTAGGCTCGGGACTAGCGGTCTCCAATGAGCAGTTCTTC
TRBJ1-1 | . | TRBV5-1 | . | CASSLGDTEAFF | TGCGCCAGCAGCTTGGGAGACACTGAAGCTTTCTTT
TRBJ2-5 | TRBD2 | TRBV30 | few | CAWSILLAGGQETQYF | TGTGCCTGGAGCATACTACTAGCGGGAGGACAAGAGACCCAGTACTTC
TRBJ2-6 | . | TRBV28 | few | CASSNRVTNSGANVLTF | TGTGCCAGCAGTAACAGAGTAACAAACTCTGGGGCCAACGTCCTGACTTTC
TRBJ2-1 | TRBD2 | TRBV2 | . | CASSEGSGRAGEQFF | TGTGCCAGCAGTGAGGGTAGCGGGAGGGCCGGTGAGCAGTTCTTC